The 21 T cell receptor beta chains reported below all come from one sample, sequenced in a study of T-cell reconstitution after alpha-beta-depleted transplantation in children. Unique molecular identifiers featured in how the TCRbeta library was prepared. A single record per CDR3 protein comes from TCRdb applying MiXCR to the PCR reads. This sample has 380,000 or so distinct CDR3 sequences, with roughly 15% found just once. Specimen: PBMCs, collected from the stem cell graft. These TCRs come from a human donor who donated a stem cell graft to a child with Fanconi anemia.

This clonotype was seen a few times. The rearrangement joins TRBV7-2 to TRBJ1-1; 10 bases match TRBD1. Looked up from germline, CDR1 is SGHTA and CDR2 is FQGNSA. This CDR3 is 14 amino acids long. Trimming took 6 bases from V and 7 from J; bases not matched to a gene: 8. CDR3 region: CASRRDRGGGEAFF. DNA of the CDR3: TGTGCCAGCAGACGGGACAGGGGAGGAGGTGAAGCTTTCTTT. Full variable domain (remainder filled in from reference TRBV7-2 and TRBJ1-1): GAGVSQSPSNKVTEKGKDVELRCDPISGHTALYWYRQSLGQGLEFLIYFQGNSAPDKSGLPSDRFSAERTGGSVSTLTIQRTQQEDSAVYLCASRRDRGGGEAFFGQGTRLTVV.

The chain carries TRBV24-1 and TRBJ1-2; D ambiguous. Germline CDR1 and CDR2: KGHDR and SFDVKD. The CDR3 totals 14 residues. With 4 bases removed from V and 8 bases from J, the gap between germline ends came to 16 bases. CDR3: CATSDGGAARGYTF. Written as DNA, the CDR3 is TGTGCCACCAGTGACGGAGGTGCGGCGAGAGGCTACACCTTC.

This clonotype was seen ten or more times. CDR3 sequence (DNA): TGCGCCAGCAGCAGCGGGACAGGGGGCGCTGGCTACACCTTC. It is translated as CASSSGTGGAGYTF. The chain combines TRBV5-1 with TRBJ1-2, with 12 positions matching TRBD1. Germline V gives CDR1 SGHRS, CDR2 YFSETQ. This CDR3 has 14 residues. V shed 4 bases and J 7 bases; nucleotides not matched to a gene: 5.

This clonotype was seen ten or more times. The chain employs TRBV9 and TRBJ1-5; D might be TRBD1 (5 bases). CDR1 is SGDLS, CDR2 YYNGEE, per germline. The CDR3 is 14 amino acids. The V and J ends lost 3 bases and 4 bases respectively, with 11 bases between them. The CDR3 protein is CASSEGWGNQPQHF. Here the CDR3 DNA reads TGTGCCAGCAGCGAGGGGTGGGGTAATCAGCCCCAGCATTTT.

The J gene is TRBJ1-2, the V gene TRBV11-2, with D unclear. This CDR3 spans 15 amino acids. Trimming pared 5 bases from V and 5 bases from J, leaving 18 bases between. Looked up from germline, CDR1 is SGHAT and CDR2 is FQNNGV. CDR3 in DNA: TGTGCCAGCAGCCTTGCGGCGCAAGGGCATTATGGCTACACCTTC. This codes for CASSLAAQGHYGYTF.

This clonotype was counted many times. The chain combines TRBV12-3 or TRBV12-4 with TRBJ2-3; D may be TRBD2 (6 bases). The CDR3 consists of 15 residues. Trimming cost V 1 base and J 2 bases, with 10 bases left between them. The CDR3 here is CASSLGTTATDTQYF. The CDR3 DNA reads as TGTGCCAGCAGTTTAGGGACTACAGCCACAGATACGCAGTATTTT.

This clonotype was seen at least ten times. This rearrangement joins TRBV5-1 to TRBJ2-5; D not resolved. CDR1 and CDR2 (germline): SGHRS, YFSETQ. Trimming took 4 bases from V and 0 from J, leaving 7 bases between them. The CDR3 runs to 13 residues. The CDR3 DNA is TGCGCCAGCAGCCCTACTTACCAAGAGACCCAGTACTTC. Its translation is CASSPTYQETQYF.

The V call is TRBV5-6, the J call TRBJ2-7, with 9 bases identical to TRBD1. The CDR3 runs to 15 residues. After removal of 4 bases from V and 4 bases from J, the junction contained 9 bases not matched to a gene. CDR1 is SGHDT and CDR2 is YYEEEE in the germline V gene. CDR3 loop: CASSHPGQGEYEQYF. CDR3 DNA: TGTGCCAGCAGCCATCCGGGACAGGGTGAATACGAGCAGTACTTC.

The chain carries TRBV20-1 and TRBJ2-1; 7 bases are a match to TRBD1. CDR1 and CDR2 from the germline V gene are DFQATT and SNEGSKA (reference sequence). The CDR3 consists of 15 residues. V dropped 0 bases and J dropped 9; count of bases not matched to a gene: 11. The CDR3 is CSARDHTRAGGEQFF. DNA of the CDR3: TGCAGTGCTAGAGATCACACCAGGGCAGGGGGTGAGCAGTTCTTC.

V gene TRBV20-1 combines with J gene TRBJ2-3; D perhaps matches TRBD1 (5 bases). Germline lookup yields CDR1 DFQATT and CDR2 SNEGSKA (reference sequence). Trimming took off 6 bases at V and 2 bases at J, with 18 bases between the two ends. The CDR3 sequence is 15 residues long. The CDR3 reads CSAPGFHTLTDTQYF. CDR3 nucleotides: TGCAGTGCACCAGGGTTCCACACCCTCACAGATACGCAGTATTTT.

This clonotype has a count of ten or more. This chain's CDR3 is CASARGTYEQYF. The CDR3 bases are TGTGCCAGCGCCCGGGGGACCTACGAGCAGTACTTC. The V call is TRBV5-6, the J call TRBJ2-7, with TRBD2 as a possible D gene (6 bases). The germline gives CDR1 SGHDT, CDR2 YYEEEE. Trimming shortened V by 7 bases and J by 2 bases, and 10 bases separated the two germline ends. This CDR3 is 12 amino acids long.

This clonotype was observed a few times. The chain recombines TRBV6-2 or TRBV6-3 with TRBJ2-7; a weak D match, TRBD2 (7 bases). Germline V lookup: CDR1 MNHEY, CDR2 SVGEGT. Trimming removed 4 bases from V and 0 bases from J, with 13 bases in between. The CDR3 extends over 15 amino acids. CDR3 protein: CASSSGRGHSYEQYV. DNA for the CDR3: TGTGCCAGCAGTTCGGGGCGGGGGCACTCCTACGAGCAGTACGTC.

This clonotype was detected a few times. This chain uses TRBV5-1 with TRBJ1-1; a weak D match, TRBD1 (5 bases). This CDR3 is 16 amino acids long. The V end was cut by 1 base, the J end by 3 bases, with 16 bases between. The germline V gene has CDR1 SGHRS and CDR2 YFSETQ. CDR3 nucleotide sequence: TGCGCCAGCAGCTTGATTGGGCCGACAGACCACACTGAAGCTTTCTTT. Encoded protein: CASSLIGPTDHTEAFF.

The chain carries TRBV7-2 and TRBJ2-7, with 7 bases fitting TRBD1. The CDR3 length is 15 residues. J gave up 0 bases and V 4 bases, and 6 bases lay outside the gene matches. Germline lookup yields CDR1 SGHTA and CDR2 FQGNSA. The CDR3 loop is CASSSRQGISYEQYF. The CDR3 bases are TGTGCCAGCAGCTCTAGACAGGGCATCTCCTACGAGCAGTACTTC.

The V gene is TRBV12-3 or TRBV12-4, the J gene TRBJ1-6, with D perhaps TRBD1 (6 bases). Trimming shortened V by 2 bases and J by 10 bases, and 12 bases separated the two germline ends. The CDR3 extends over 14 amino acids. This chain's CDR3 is CASSLTGFRSPLHF. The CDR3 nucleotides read TGTGCCAGCAGTTTAACAGGGTTTAGATCACCCCTCCACTTT.

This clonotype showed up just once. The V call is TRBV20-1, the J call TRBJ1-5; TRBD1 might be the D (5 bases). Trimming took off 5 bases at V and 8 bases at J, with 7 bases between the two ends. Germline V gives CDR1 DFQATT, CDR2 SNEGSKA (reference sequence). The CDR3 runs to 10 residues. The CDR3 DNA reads TGCAGTGCTGGGGCTGAGCCCCAGCATTTT. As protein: CSAGAEPQHF.

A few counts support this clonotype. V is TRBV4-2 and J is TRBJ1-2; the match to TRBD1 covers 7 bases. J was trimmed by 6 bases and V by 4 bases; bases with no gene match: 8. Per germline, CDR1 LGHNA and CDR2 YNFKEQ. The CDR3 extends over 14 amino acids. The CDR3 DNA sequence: TGTGCCAGCAGCCCCGACAGGGAGGTAAATGGCTACACCTTC. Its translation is CASSPDREVNGYTF.

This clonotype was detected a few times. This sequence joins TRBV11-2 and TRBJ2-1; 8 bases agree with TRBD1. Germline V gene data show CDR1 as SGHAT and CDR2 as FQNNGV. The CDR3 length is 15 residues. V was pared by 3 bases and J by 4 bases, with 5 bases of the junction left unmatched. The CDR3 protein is CASSFRQGIYNEQFF. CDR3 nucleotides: TGTGCCAGCAGCTTCCGACAGGGGATATACAATGAGCAGTTCTTC. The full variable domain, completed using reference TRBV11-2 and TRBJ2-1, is EAGVAQSPRYKIIEKRQSVAFWCNPISGHATLYWYQQILGQGPKLLIQFQNNGVVDDSQLPKDRFSAERLKGVDSTLKIQPAKLEDSAVYLCASSFRQGIYNEQFFGPGTRLTVL.

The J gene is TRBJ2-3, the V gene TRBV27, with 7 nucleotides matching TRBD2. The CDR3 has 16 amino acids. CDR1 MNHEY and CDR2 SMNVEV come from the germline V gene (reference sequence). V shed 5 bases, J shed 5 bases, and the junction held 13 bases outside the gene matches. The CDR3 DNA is TGTGCCAGCAGTCCATACCCCATTGGGGGGGAAGATACGCAGTATTTT. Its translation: CASSPYPIGGEDTQYF.

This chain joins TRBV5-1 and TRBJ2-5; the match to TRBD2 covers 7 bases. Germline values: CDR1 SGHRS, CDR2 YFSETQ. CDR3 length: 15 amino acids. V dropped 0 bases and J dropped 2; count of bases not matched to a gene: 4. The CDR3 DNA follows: TGCGCCAGCAGCTTGGAACCAGCGGGGCAAGAGACCCAGTACTTC. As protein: CASSLEPAGQETQYF. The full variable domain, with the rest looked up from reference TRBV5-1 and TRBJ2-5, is KAGVTQTPRYLIKTRGQQVTLSCSPISGHRSVSWYQQTPGQGLQFLFEYFSETQRNKGNFPGRFSGRQFSNSRSEMNVSTLELGDSALYLCASSLEPAGQETQYFGPGTRLLVL.

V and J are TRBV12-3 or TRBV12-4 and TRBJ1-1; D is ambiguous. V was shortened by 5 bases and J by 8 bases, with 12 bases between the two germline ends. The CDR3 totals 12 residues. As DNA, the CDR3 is TGTGCCAGCAGTCTTAGAGGACTAGAAGCTTTCTTT. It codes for CASSLRGLEAFF.